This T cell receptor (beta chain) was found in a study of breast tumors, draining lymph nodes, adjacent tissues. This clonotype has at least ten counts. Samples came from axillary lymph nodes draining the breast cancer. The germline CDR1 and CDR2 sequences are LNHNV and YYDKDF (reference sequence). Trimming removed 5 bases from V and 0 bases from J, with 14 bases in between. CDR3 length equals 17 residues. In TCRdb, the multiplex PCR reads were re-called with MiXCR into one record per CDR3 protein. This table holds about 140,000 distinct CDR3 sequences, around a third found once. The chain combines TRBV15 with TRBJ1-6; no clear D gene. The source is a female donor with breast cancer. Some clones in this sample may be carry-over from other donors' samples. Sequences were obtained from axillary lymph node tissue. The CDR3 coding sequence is TGTGCCACCAGCCAGGACCGCCTGAGCTCCTATAATTCACCCCTCCACTTT. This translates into CATSQDRLSSYNSPLHF.